This T cell receptor beta chain is drawn from a study of response to subunit inactivated influenza vaccine (dated by TCRdb to 2017 to 2018). Background on the whole study: The study used deep quantitative T cell receptor repertoire profiling to track responses to a trivalent subunit inactivated influenza vaccine. What the authors observed across the whole study: According to the authors, only a limited number of new T cells may be recruited by each seasonal influenza vaccination.

Turning to this clonotype: Its recognized antigen is unknown. Base qualities are not at hand, and no much larger clone is one base apart.

The library was prepared using RT-PCR. Reads for this sample came from an Illumina HiSeq 2500. TCRdb trimmed public reads at Q25 via fastp, called clones via MiXCR and kept in-frame beta chains. For every CDR3 protein sequence, its rows merge into one entry that carries the most common genes and DNA. Within this sample are 540,000 or so distinct CDR3 sequences, with over 10% of them counted one time only. Around 14% of the sample rests with the top ten. Reading the label with the study, this specimen's time point is: 45 days after influenza vaccine administration. The CDR3, cysteine through phenylalanine, is 15 amino acids long. The kept DNA is CDR3 alone, 45 bases in frame from the first base. From the germline V gene, CDR1 is MNHEY and CDR2 is SVGEGT. V was cut back by 0 bases and J by 0 bases, leaving a gap of 6 bases between them.

The sequence joins TRBV6-2 or TRBV6-3 to TRBJ1-5; there is no confident call for the D gene. The TCR originated in a man in his forties or fifties who received an inactivated influenza vaccine. Donor details come from another sample of the same person, matched by shared clones. The material was PBMCs from blood, obtained roughly 45 days after vaccination. The CDR3 region reads CASSYSRTSNQPQHF. The bases read TGTGCCAGCAGTTACTCTCGGACTAGCAATCAGCCCCAGCATTTT.